This T cell receptor (beta chain) was profiled in a study of cytomegalovirus exposure and HLA in healthy donors. Findings and caveats of the study: Among immune exposure information, only CMV serostatus was available. Reports indicated that the classifier achieved high specificity and sensitivity in diagnosing cytomegalovirus status. The study flagged about 150 TCR beta chains as cytomegalovirus-associated.

Sampled while nominally healthy, donors likely had unrecorded immune exposures. CDR1 is KGHSH, CDR2 LQKENI, per germline. V lost 2 bases, J lost 8 bases, and 15 bases stayed unmatched. The CDR3 covers 18 residues. With respect to this clone: Its antigen is undetermined.

The PCR ran on 60 Vbeta and 13 Jbeta primers. TCRdb keeps only in-frame clones here, not all; method: immunoSEQ multiplex PCR. The sample lists roughly 140,000 clones; 70% to 75% were seen once. Sequenced input: PBMCs. The rearrangement uses TRBV18 and TRBJ1-6, with 7 bases fitting TRBD1. The receptor comes from a young woman in good health and CMV-seronegative. The CDR3 region is CASSPTGQLPGSYSPLHF. The CDR3 bases are TGTGCCAGCTCACCAACGGGACAGCTTCCCGGGTCGTATTCACCCCTCCACTTT.